Below, one T cell receptor beta chain is given with its context. Its target is unknown. These data originate in a study of cytomegalovirus exposure and HLA in healthy donors. Study-wide points: Presence/absence comparisons presumed near-even sequencing depth among donors. In vitro confirmation showed three CMV-associated chains to be CMV antigen specific. Analysis performed later showed TCR beta chains linked to HLA being more clonally expanded than equally common others.

13 Jbeta primers and 60 Vbeta primers were used for the PCR. In the source study's methods: As a later analysis found, there were around 86 million unique TCR beta chains, of which roughly 11 million were shared. The assay was immunoSEQ multiplex PCR, and TCRdb's table has in-frame clones only and misses some. V and J calls and clone size follow that table, whereas D and trimming were derived from the DNA. The sample consists of 130,000 or so clones, about four fifths of them appearing once. This CDR3 has 14 amino acids. CDR1 and CDR2 from the germline V gene are MGHDK and SYGVNS. V lost 5 bases to trimming and J lost 7 bases, with 14 bases between them.

Sequenced sample: PBMCs. The J gene is TRBJ1-4, the V gene TRBV25-1; D ambiguous. The TCR was taken from a woman between 18 and 30 years old in good health and CMV-seronegative. The CDR3 bases are TGTGCCAGCAGTTTCACCAGAGCAGGTGAAAAACTGTTTTTT. It codes for CASSFTRAGEKLFF.